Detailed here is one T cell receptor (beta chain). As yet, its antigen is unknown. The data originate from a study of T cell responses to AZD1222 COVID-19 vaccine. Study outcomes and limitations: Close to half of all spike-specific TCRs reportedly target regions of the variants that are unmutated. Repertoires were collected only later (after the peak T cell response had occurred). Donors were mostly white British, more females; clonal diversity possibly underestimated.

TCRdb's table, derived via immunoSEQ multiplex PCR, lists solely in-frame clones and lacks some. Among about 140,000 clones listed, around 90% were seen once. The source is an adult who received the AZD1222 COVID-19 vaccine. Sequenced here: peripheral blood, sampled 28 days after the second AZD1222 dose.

CDR3 sequence (DNA): TGTGCCAGCGTGCGGGACGAAAATTCACCCCTCCACTTT. This translates into CASVRDENSPLHF. The chain combines TRBV2 with TRBJ1-6; D might be TRBD1 (5 bases). The CDR3 contains 13 residues. Trimming stripped 8 bases from V and 7 bases from J, with 12 bases between. CDR1 SNHLY and CDR2 FYNNEI come from the germline V gene. The variable domain in full, with the rest retrieved from reference TRBV2 and TRBJ1-6, is EPEVTQTPSHQVTQMGQEVILRCVPISNHLYFYWYRQILGQKVEFLVSFYNNEISEKSEIFDDQFSVERPDGSNFTLKIRSTKLEDSAMYFCASVRDENSPLHFGNGTRLTVT.